The present T cell receptor (beta chain) was sequenced within a study of Tregs in tolerant kidney transplant recipients. After removal of 1 base from V and 7 bases from J, the junction contained 4 bases not matched to a gene. Per the germline V gene, CDR1 is MGHRA and CDR2 is YSYEKL. The CDR3 extends over 15 amino acids. This clone was observed a single time. The protocol was immunoSEQ multiplex PCR, while the TCRdb copy is restricted to in-frame clones and leaves out a portion. The sample holds around 70,000 clones, 80% to 95% seen once. The sequence was obtained from a human donor who received a combined kidney and bone marrow transplant. This rearrangement joins TRBV4-1 to TRBJ1-6; 7 bases match TRBD1. This specimen consisted of CD8+ T cells from blood, obtained before the transplant. CDR3 DNA sequence: TGCGCCAGCAGCCAAGTCCGGGACAGCAATTCACCCCTCCACTTT. This translates into CASSQVRDSNSPLHF.